Listed below are T cell receptor beta chains from one sample, sequenced in a study of neoadjuvant anti-PD-1 for oral cavity cancer. The assay was immunoSEQ multiplex PCR, and TCRdb's table has in-frame clones only and misses some. This repertoire shows nearly 10,000 clones, roughly 62% found once; its top ten account for 4.4%. The sequencing used PBMCs, collected after nivolumab (anti-PD-1) treatment. The source is a person aged 35 to 85 with oral cavity squamous cell carcinoma. The CDR3 runs from the conserved cysteine through the conserved F or W. D genes are given only for firm matches. The size entry is marked missing in some rows and otherwise reads once, few, many or a size class.

TRBJ2-2 TRBD2 . TRBV7-9 TGTGCCAGCAGCCTACCGGGGGGTTCGAACACCGGGGAGCTGTTTTTT CASSLPGGSNTGELFF
TRBJ1-3 . . TRBV7-9 TGTGCCAGCAGCCTTACCGAGACTTCCTCTGGAAACACCATATATTTT CASSLTETSSGNTIYF
TRBJ2-3 . . TRBV28 TGTGCCAGCAGTGGCGGAGAGGGGCGGGGCAGACTAGATACGCAGTATTTT CASSGGEGRGRLDTQYF
TRBJ1-2 TRBD1 few TRBV7-8 TGTGCCAGCAGCACACAGGGGCTAGGCTATGGCTACACCTTC CASSTQGLGYGYTF
TRBJ2-2 . . TRBV30 TGTGCCTGGTTGCTAGGGGGAATTGGCACCGGGGAGCTGTTTTTT CAWLLGGIGTGELFF
TRBJ1-2 . . TRBV18 TGTGCCAGCTCACCCGGAGACAGGAAAAGATATGGCTACACCTTC CASSPGDRKRYGYTF
TRBJ2-3 TRBD2 . TRBV5-1 TGCGCCAGCAGCTTGGACGGGGGGGCAGATACGCAGTATTTT CASSLDGGADTQYF
TRBJ2-2 . . TRBV30 TGTGCCTCGGGGGAGCTGTTTTTT CASGELFF
TRBJ2-5 . once TRBV5-6 TGTGCCAGCAGCCCACAGGGTCAAGAGACCCAGTACTTC CASSPQGQETQYF
TRBJ2-3 TRBD2 . TRBV9 TGTGCCAGCAGCGTAGCTGTGTCTAGCGGGGGGGCCTTAGATACGCAGTATTTT CASSVAVSSGGALDTQYF
TRBJ2-7 . . TRBV11-2 TGTGCCAGCAGCCCTTTAGCGATTGGGTTTAGTGAGCAGTACTTC CASSPLAIGFSEQYF
TRBJ1-2 . . TRBV28 TGTGCCAGCACCTTAGGGCCGTACTATGGCTACACCTTC CASTLGPYYGYTF
TRBJ1-6 TRBD1 . TRBV10-2 TGCGCCAGCAGGCCACCGGGACAGGGGTCCTCACCCCTCCACTTT CASRPPGQGSSPLHF
TRBJ1-1 . . TRBV9 TGTGCCAGCAGCGGACACTCGAACACTGAAGCTTTCTTT CASSGHSNTEAFF
TRBJ2-3 . . TRBV7-9 TGTGCCAGCAGCTCTCCACTTTTGCCCGGAGATACGCAGTATTTT CASSSPLLPGDTQYF
TRBJ2-2 . . TRBV9 TGTGCCAGCAGCTTTCACGGGGGCGCTAACACCGGGGAGCTGTTTTTT CASSFHGGANTGELFF
TRBJ2-1 . . TRBV30 TGTGCCTGGGTGGCGTACAATGAGCAGTTCTTC CAWVAYNEQFF
TRBJ2-6 . . TRBV4-2 TGTGCCTCCGAAAAGGGAGAAGTTGTAAGCGCTGGGGCCAACGTCCTGACTTTC CASEKGEVVSAGANVLTF
TRBJ1-4 TRBD1 . TRBV19 TGTGCCAGTAGTATTTTTCGACAGGGACGAAATGAAAAACTGTTTTTT CASSIFRQGRNEKLFF
TRBJ1-5 TRBD1 . TRBV2 TGTGCCAGCAGTGTTGGAACAGGGGGTCATCAGCCCCAGCATTTT CASSVGTGGHQPQHF